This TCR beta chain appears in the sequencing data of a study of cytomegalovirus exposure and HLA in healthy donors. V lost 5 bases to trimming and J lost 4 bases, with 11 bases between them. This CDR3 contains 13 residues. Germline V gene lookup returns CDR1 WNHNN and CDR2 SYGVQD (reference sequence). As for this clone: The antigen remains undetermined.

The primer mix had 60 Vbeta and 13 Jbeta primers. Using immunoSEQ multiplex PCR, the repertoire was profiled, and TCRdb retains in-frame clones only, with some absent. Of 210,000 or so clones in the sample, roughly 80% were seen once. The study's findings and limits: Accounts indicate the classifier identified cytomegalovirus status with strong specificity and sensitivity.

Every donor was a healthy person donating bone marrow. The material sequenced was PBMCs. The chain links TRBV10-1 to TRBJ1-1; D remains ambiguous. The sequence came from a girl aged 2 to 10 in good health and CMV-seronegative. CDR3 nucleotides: TGCGCCAGCAGTTTAGGATTAGCCACTGAAGCTTTCTTT. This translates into CASSLGLATEAFF.